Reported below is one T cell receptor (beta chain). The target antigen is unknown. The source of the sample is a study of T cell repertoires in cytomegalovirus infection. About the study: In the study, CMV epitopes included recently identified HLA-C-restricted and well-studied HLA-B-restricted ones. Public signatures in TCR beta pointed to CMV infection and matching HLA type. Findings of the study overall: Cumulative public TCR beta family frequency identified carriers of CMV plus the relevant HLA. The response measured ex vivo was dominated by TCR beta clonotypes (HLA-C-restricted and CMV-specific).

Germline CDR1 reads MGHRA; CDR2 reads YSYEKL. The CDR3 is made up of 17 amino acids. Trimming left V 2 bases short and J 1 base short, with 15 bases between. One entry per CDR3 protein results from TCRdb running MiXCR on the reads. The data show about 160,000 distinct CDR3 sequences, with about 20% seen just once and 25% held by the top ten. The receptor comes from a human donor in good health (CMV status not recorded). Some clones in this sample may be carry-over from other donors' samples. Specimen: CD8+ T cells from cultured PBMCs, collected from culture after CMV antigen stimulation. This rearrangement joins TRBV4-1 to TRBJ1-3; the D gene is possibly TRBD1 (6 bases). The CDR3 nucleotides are TGCGCCAGCAGCCAAACGACAGGTCCGGCGTCTGGAAACACCATATATTTT. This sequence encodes CASSQTTGPASGNTIYF.